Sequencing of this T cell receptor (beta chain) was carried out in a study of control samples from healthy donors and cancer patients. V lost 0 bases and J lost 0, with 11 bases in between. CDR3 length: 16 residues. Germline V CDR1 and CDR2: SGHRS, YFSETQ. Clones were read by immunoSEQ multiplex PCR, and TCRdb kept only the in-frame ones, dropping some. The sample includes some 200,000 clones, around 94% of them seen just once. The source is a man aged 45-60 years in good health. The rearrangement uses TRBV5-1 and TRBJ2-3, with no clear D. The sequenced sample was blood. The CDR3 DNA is TGCGCCAGCAGCTTGGGTGGATCTACTAGCACAGATACGCAGTATTTT. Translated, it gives CASSLGGSTSTDTQYF.